These T cell receptor beta chains were read from a single sample in a study of high-grade serous ovarian cancer treatment subgroups. The assay was immunoSEQ multiplex PCR, and TCRdb's table has in-frame clones only and misses some. This table has some 7,700 clones, roughly 79% appearing once. The sample was tumor tissue. The receptor set was obtained from a human donor with high-grade serous ovarian cancer. CDR3s include the opening cysteine and the closing phenylalanine or tryptophan. The D gene is left open where the match is weak. A row's size may be missing; if present it is once, few, many or a size class.

TRBD2,.,TRBV4-1,TRBJ2-5,CASSQAGGRETQYF,TGCGCCAGCAGCCAAGCGGGGGGGCGGGAGACCCAGTACTTC
.,.,TRBV7-8,TRBJ2-7,CASSLATYEQYF,TGTGCCAGCAGCTTAGCCACGTACGAGCAGTACTTC
.,.,TRBV6-6,TRBJ2-2,CASFSGSHTGELFF,TGTGCCAGTTTTTCGGGGAGTCACACCGGGGAGCTGTTTTTT
.,.,TRBV10-3,TRBJ2-1,CAISESTSSYNEQFF,TGTGCCATCAGTGAGTCGACGAGCTCCTACAATGAGCAGTTCTTC
.,.,TRBV29-1,TRBJ2-2,CSVEKVPGELFF,TGCAGCGTGGAGAAAGTCCCCGGGGAGCTGTTTTTT
TRBD2,once,TRBV7-8,TRBJ2-3,CASSPRGLAGTDTQYF,TGTGCCAGCAGCCCGCGCGGGCTAGCGGGCACAGATACGCAGTATTTT
TRBD1,.,TRBV5-4,TRBJ1-1,CASSFRGGAGTEAFF,TGTGCCAGCAGCTTCAGAGGGGGCGCGGGCACTGAAGCTTTCTTT
.,.,TRBV5-1,TRBJ1-1,CASSLEAGQTEAFF,TGCGCCAGCAGCTTGGAGGCAGGGCAAACTGAAGCTTTCTTT
.,.,TRBV11-2,TRBJ1-2,CASSPGIYGYTF,TGTGCCAGCAGCCCAGGAATCTATGGCTACACCTTC
.,.,TRBV4-2,TRBJ1-5,CASSHEPDGRNQPQHF,TGTGCCAGCAGCCATGAACCGGACGGCCGCAATCAGCCCCAGCATTTT
.,.,TRBV5-6,TRBJ2-2,CASSPQGTGELFF,TGTGCCAGCAGCCCGCAGGGCACCGGGGAGCTGTTTTTT
.,.,TRBV7-9,TRBJ2-1,CASSLVGQVGGEQFF,TGTGCCAGCAGCTTAGTGGGGCAGGTTGGTGGTGAGCAGTTCTTC
.,.,TRBV7-9,TRBJ2-3,CASSGHTQYF,TGTGCCAGCAGCGGGCATACGCAGTATTTT
.,.,TRBV28,TRBJ1-4,CASGSDGIKEKLFF,TGTGCCAGCGGGTCGGACGGGATAAAGGAAAAACTGTTTTTT
TRBD2,.,TRBV7-2,TRBJ2-2,CASSYRLAGGRGELFF,TGTGCCAGCAGCTACCGACTAGCGGGGGGACGCGGGGAGCTGTTTTTT
TRBD1,.,TRBV29-1,TRBJ2-3,CSVMGQGYTDTQYF,TGCAGCGTTATGGGACAGGGTTACACAGATACGCAGTATTTT
TRBD2,.,TRBV7-2,TRBJ2-2,CASSRGGDTGELFF,TGTGCCAGCAGCCGTGGGGGGGACACCGGGGAGCTGTTTTTT
.,.,TRBV29-1,TRBJ1-1,CSVDQVNTEAFF,TGCAGCGTTGATCAGGTGAACACTGAAGCTTTCTTT
.,.,TRBV6-4,TRBJ2-4,CASLEERNIQYF,TGTGCCAGCCTCGAGGAGCGAAACATTCAGTACTTC
TRBD1,.,TRBV7-9,TRBJ2-5,CASSLEGTGQETQYF,TGTGCCAGCAGCTTAGAAGGGACAGGTCAAGAGACCCAGTACTTC
.,.,TRBV5-8,TRBJ1-4,CASSVRGGKLFF,TGTGCCAGCAGCGTGAGGGGCGGAAAACTGTTTTTT
.,few,TRBV2,TRBJ1-1,CANWGGTEAFF,TGTGCCAACTGGGGGGGGACTGAAGCTTTCTTT
.,.,TRBV11-3,TRBJ1-2,CASSPPGTTAGGYTF,TGTGCCAGCAGTCCTCCCGGGACAACCGCCGGTGGCTACACCTTC
.,.,TRBV30,TRBJ1-1,CAWSRGGWPPSTEAFF,TGTGCCTGGAGTAGGGGGGGATGGCCCCCCAGCACTGAAGCTTTCTTT
.,.,TRBV19,TRBJ2-5,CASSPRRSFQETQYF,TGTGCCAGTAGTCCTCGGAGGAGCTTCCAAGAGACCCAGTACTTC
TRBD2,.,TRBV5-6,TRBJ2-1,CASSLGDSGGAEQFF,TGTGCCAGCAGCTTGGGGGATAGCGGGGGGGCTGAGCAGTTCTTC
.,.,TRBV5-1,TRBJ1-3,CASSADSLSSGNTIYF,TGCGCCAGCAGCGCGGACAGTTTATCCTCTGGAAACACCATATATTTT
.,.,TRBV19,TRBJ2-7,CASSTDQRTRWYF,TGTGCCAGTAGTACCGATCAGCGGACTCGTTGGTACTTC
.,.,TRBV27,TRBJ2-7,CASSARLGAYEQYF,TGTGCCAGCAGTGCCCGACTAGGAGCCTACGAGCAGTACTTC
TRBD2,.,TRBV4-3,TRBJ2-7,CASSQSSGAYEQYF,TGCGCCAGCAGCCAATCTAGCGGGGCCTATGAGCAGTACTTC
.,.,TRBV5-4,TRBJ1-1,CASNHRDKYTEAFF,TGTGCCAGCAATCACAGGGATAAGTACACTGAAGCTTTCTTT